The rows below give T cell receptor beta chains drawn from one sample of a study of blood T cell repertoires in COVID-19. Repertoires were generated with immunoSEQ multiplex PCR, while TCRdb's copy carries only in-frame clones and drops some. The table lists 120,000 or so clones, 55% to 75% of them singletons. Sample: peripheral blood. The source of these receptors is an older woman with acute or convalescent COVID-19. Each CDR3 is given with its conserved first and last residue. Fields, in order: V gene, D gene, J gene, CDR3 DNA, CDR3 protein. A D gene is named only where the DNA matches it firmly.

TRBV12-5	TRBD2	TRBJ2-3	TGTGCTAGTGGTTTAGTGCGGAATCTTAGGCGGGAGACCACAGATACGCAGTATTTT	CASGLVRNLRRETTDTQYF
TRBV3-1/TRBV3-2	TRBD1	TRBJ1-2	TGTGCCAGCAGCCGACAGGGACAGCACTATGGCTACACCTTC	CASSRQGQHYGYTF
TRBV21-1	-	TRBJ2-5	TGTGCCAGCAGCAGTCACAACCAAGAGACCCAGTACTTC	CASSSHNQETQYF
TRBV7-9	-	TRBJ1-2	TGTGCCAGCAGCTTAGCGGGGGGGATCGGCTACACCTTC	CASSLAGGIGYTF
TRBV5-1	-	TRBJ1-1	TGCGCCAGCAGCTTGGCCAGGGTTGAGAACACTGAAGCTTTCTTT	CASSLARVENTEAFF
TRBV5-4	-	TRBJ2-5	TGTGCCAGCAGCCCACGATCAGGGCGAGAGACCCAGTACTTC	CASSPRSGRETQYF
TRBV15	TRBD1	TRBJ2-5	TGTGCCACCAGCCCGACAGGGGAAGGTGGTGAGACCCAGTACTTC	CATSPTGEGGETQYF
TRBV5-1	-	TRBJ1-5	TGCGCCAGCAGCTTGGCGGGGGGCGGTCAGCCCCAGCATTTT	CASSLAGGGQPQHF
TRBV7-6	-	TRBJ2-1	TGTGCCAGCAGCTTACCCTCTCACGGGTTGAACAATGAGCAGTTCTTC	CASSLPSHGLNNEQFF
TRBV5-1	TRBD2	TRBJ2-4	TGCGCCAGCAGCTTGGTTGTTACTAGCGGGGGGCCTAGAGCCAAAAACATTCAGTACTTC	CASSLVVTSGGPRAKNIQYF
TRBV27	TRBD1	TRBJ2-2	TGTGCCAGCAGTTTATCGAGGGGGAGGGACAGGGTCACCGGGGAGCTGTTTTTT	CASSLSRGRDRVTGELFF
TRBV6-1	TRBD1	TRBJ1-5	TGTGCCAGCAGTGTGCCCGGGACAGGGGGCTTAAATCAGCCCCAGCATTTT	CASSVPGTGGLNQPQHF
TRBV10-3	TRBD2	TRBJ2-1	TGTGCCATCAGGCGAGGACTAGCGGTATACGATGAGCAGTTCTTC	CAIRRGLAVYDEQFF